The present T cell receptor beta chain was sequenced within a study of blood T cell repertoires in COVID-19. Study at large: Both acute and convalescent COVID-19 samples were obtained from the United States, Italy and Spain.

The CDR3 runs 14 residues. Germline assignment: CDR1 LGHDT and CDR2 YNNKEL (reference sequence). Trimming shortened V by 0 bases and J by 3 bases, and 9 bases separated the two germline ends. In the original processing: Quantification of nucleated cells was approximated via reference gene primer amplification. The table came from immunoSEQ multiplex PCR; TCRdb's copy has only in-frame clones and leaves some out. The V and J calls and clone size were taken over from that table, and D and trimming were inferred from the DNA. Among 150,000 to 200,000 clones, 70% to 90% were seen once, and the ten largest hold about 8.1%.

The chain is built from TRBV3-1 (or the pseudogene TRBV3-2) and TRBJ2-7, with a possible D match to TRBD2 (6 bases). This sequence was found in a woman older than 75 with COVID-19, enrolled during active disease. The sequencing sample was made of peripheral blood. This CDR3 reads CASSQDPGSYEQYF. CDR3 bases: TGTGCCAGCAGCCAAGATCCCGGGAGCTACGAGCAGTACTTC.